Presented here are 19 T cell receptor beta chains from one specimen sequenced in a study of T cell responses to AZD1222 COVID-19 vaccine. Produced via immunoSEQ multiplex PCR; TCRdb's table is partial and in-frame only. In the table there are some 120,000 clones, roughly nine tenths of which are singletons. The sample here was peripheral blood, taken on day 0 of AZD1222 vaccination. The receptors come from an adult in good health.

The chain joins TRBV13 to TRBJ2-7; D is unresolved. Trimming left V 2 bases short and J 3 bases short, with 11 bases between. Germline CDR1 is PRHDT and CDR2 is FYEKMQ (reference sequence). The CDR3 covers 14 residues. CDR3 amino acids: CASSLKPQGYEQYF. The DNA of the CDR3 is TGTGCCAGCAGCTTAAAACCCCAAGGCTACGAGCAGTACTTC. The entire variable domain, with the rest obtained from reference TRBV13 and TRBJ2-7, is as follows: AAGVIQSPRHLIKEKRETATLKCYPIPRHDTVYWYQQGPGQDPQFLISFYEKMQSDKGSIPDRFSAQQFSDYHSELNMSSLELGDSALYFCASSLKPQGYEQYFGPGTRLTVT.

The CDR3 nucleotides are TGTGCCAGCAGTTACTCGTCGGGACGTAGCAATCAGCCCCAGCATTTT. It is translated as CASSYSSGRSNQPQHF. J is TRBJ1-5 and V is TRBV6-5, with a tentative D call TRBD1 (5 bases). The CDR3 is made up of 16 amino acids. Trimming pared 0 bases from V and 0 bases from J, leaving 9 bases between. Germline CDR1 and CDR2: MNHEY and SVGAGI.

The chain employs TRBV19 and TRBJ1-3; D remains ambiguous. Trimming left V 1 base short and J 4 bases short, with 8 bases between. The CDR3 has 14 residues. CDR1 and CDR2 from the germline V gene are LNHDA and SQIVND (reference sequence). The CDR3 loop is CASSIGPTGNTIYF. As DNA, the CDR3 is TGTGCCAGTAGTATAGGCCCTACAGGAAACACCATATATTTT.

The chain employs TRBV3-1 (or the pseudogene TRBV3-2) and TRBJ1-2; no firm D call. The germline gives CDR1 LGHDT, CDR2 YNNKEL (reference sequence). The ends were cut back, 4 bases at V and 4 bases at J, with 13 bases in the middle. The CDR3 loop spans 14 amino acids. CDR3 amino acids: CASSPGPGIYGYTF. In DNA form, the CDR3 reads TGTGCCAGCAGCCCAGGTCCCGGGATCTATGGCTACACCTTC.

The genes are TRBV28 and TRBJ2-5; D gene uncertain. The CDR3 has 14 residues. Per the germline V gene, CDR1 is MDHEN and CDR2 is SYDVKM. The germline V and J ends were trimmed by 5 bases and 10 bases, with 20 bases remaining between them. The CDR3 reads CASSTLGPSWSQYF. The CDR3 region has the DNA TGTGCCAGCAGTACTCTTGGACCGAGTTGGAGCCAGTACTTC.

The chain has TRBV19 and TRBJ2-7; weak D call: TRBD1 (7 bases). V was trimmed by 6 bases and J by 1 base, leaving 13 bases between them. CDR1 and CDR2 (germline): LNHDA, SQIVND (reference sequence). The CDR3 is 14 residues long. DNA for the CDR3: TGTGCCAGTAGGAGGGGGGACAGTTCCTACGAGCAGTACTTC. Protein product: CASRRGDSSYEQYF.

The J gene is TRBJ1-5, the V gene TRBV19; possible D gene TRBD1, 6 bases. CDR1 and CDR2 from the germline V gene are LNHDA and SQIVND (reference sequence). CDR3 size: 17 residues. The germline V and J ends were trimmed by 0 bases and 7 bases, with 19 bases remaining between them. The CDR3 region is CASSIDQGGGAGQPQHF. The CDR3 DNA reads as TGTGCCAGTAGTATAGATCAGGGAGGGGGGGCTGGCCAGCCCCAGCATTTT. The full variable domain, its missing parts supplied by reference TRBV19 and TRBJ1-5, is DGGITQSPKYLFRKEGQNVTLSCEQNLNHDAMYWYRQDPGQGLRLIYYSQIVNDFQKGDIAEGYSVSREKKESFPLTVTSAQKNPTAFYLCASSIDQGGGAGQPQHFGDGTRLSIL.

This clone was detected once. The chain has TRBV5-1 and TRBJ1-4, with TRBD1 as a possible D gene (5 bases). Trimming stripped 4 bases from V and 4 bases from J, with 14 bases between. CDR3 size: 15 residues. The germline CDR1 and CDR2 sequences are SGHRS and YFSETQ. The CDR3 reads CASSTTGTGNEKLFF. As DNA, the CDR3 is TGCGCCAGCAGCACAACCGGGACGGGTAATGAAAAACTGTTTTTT.

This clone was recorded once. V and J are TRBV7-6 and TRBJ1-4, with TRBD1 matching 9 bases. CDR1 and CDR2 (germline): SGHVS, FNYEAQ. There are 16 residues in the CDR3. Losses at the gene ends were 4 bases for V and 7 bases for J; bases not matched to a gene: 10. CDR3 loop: CASSYQGTGTFEKLFF. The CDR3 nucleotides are TGTGCCAGCAGCTACCAGGGGACAGGGACTTTTGAAAAACTGTTTTTT.

In nucleotides, the CDR3 is TGTGCCAGCAGTTACTCGCCATTGAACACTGAAGCTTTCTTT. Protein: CASSYSPLNTEAFF. This rearrangement joins TRBV6-6 to TRBJ1-1; no definite D call. The length of the CDR3 is 14 residues. In germline, CDR1 is MNHNY, CDR2 SVGAGI (reference sequence). The ends were cut back, 0 bases at V and 0 bases at J, with 5 bases in the middle.

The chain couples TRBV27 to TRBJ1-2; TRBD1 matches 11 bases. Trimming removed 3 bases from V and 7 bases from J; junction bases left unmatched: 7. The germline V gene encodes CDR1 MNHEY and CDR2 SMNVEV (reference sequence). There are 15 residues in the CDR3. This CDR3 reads CASSFRTGGTSGYTF. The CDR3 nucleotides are TGTGCCAGCAGTTTTAGGACAGGGGGCACGAGTGGCTACACCTTC.

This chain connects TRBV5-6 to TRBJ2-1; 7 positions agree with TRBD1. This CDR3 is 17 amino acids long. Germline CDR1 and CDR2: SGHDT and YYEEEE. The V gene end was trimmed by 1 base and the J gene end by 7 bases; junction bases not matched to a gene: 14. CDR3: CASSLRSGGFVGNEQFF. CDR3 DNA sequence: TGTGCCAGCAGCTTGAGGTCAGGGGGATTTGTAGGGAATGAGCAGTTCTTC.

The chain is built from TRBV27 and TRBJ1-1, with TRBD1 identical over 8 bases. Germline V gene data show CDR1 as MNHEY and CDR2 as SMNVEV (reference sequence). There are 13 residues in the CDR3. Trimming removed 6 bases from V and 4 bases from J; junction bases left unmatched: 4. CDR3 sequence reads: CASSTTGGTEAFF. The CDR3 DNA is TGTGCCAGCAGCACTACAGGGGGCACTGAAGCTTTCTTT.

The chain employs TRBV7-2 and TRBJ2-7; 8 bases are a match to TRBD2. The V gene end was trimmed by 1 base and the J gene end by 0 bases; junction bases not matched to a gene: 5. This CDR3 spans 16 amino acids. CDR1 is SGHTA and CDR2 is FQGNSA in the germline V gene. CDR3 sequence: CASSLVGGATSYEQYF. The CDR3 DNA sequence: TGTGCCAGCAGCTTAGTCGGGGGGGCCACCTCCTACGAGCAGTACTTC.

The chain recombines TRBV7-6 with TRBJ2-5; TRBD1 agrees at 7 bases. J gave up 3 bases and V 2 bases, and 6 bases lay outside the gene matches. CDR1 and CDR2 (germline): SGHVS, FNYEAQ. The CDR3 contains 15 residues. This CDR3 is CASSLFTGEKETQYF. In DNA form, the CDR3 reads TGTGCCAGCAGCTTATTTACAGGGGAAAAAGAGACCCAGTACTTC.

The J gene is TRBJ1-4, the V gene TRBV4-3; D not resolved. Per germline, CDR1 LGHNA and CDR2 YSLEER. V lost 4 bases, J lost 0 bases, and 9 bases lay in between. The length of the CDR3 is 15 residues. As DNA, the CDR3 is TGCGCCAGCAGCCCATCGGAAGCAACTAATGAAAAACTGTTTTTT. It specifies CASSPSEATNEKLFF.

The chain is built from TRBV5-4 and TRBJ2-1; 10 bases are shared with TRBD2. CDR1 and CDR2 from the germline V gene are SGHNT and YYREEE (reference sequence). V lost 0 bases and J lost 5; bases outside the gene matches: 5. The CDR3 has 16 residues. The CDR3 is CASSLGLAGVNNEQFF. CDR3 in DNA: TGTGCCAGCAGCTTGGGGCTAGCGGGGGTCAACAATGAGCAGTTCTTC.

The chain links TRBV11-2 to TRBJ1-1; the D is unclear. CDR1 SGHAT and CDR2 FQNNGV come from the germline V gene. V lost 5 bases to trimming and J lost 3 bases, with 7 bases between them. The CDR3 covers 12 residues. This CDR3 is CASSPLYTEAFF. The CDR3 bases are TGTGCCAGCAGCCCGCTGTACACTGAAGCTTTCTTT.

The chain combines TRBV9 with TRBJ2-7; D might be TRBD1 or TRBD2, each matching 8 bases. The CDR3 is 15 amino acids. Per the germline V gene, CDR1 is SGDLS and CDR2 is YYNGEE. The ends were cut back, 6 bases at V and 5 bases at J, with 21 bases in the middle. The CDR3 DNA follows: TGTGCCAGCACAGCGGGAGAAGGCAGGGGGCACGAGCAGTACTTC. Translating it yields CASTAGEGRGHEQYF.